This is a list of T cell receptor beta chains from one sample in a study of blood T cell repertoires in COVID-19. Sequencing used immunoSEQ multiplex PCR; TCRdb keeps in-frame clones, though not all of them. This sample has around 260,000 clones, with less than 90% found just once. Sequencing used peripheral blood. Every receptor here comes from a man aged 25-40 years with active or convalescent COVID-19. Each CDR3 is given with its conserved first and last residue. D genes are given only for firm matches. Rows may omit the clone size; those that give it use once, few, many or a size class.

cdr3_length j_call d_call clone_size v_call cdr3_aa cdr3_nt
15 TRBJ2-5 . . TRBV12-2 CASRRWRGDQETQYF TGTGCAAGTCGCCGTTGGCGGGGCGACCAAGAGACCCAGTACTTC
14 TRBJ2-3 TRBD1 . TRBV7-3 CASSLGTGTDTQYF TGTGCCAGCAGCTTAGGGACAGGCACAGATACGCAGTATTTT
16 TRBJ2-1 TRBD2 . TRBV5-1 CASSWEAGARDNEQFF TGCGCCAGCAGCTGGGAAGCGGGGGCGAGGGACAATGAGCAGTTCTTC
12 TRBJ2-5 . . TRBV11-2 CASSPPGETQYF TGTGCCAGCAGCCCCCCTGGCGAGACCCAGTACTTC
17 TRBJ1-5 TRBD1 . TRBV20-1 CSASPGQGLAPNQPQHF TGCAGTGCTAGTCCGGGACAGGGACTGGCACCAAATCAGCCCCAGCATTTT
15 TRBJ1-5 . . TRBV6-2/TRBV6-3 CASSFSQGLNQPQHF TGTGCCAGCAGTTTCTCTCAGGGACTCAATCAGCCCCAGCATTTT
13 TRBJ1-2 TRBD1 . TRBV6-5 CASNPGQIYGYTF TGTGCCAGCAATCCGGGACAGATCTATGGCTACACCTTC
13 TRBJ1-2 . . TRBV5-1 CASSQGQTSGYTF TGCGCCAGCAGCCAAGGACAAACGAGCGGCTACACCTTC
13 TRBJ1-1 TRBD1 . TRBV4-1 CASSQPGQELAFF TGCGCCAGCAGCCAGCCGGGACAGGAGTTGGCTTTCTTT
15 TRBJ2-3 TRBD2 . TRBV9 CATSSGGAITDTQYF TGTGCCACTTCAAGCGGGGGGGCTATCACAGATACGCAGTATTTT
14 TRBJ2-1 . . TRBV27 CASSPQGVYNEQFF TGTGCCAGCAGTCCCCAGGGCGTCTACAATGAGCAGTTCTTC
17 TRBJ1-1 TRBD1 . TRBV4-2 CASSRQGEGRSNTEAFF TGTGCCAGCAGCCGACAGGGAGAGGGTAGGTCGAACACTGAAGCTTTCTTT
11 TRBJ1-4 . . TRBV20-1 CSARGLEKLFF TGCAGTGCTAGGGGCCTTGAAAAACTGTTTTTT
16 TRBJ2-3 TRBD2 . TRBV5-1 CASSLLAGGLTDTQYF TGCGCCAGCAGCCTCCTAGCGGGGGGCCTCACAGATACGCAGTATTTT
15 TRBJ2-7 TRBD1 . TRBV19 CASRLNRDSTYEQYF TGTGCCAGTAGATTGAACCGGGACAGCACCTACGAGCAGTACTTC
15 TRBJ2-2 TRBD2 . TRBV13 CASSPGLAALGELFF TGTGCCAGCAGCCCGGGACTAGCGGCCCTCGGGGAGCTGTTTTTT
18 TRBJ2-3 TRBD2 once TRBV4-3 CASSQDLLTSGVTDTQYF TGCGCCAGCAGCCAAGATCTTCTAACTAGCGGGGTCACAGATACGCAGTATTTT
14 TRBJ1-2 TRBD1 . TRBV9 CASSVDNRGHGYTF TGTGCCAGCAGCGTAGATAACAGGGGGCATGGCTACACCTTC
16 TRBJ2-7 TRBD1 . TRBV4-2 CASSQGTGGLSYEQYF TGTGCCAGCAGCCAGGGGACAGGCGGGCTTTCCTACGAGCAGTACTTC
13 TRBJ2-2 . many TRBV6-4 CASSETGTGELFF TGTGCCAGCAGCGAGACGGGCACCGGGGAGCTGTTTTTT
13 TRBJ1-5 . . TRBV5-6 CASSDRTGQPQHF TGTGCCAGCAGCGACAGGACCGGGCAGCCCCAGCATTTT
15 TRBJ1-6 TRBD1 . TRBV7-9 CASSPGTGANSPLHF TGTGCCAGCAGCCCCGGGACAGGTGCTAATTCACCCCTCCACTTT
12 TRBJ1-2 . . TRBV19 CASSTRDYGYTF TGTGCCAGTAGTACCAGGGACTATGGCTACACCTTC
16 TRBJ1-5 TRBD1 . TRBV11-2 CASSLSPTGGIQPQHF TGTGCCAGCAGCTTGAGCCCAACAGGGGGAATCCAGCCCCAGCATTTT
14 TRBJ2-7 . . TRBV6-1 CASSEFGSSYEQYF TGTGCCAGCAGTGAATTTGGCAGCTCCTACGAGCAGTACTTC
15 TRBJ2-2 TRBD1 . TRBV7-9 CASSSRDRPSEELFF TGTGCCAGCAGCTCCCGGGACAGGCCTAGCGAAGAGCTGTTTTTT
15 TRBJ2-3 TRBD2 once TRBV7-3 CASSLGLARGNTQYF TGTGCCAGCAGCTTAGGACTAGCGAGGGGGAATACGCAGTATTTT
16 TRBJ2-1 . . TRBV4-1 CASSQPVLRGANEQFF TGCGCCAGCAGCCAACCCGTGCTTAGGGGCGCGAATGAGCAGTTCTTC
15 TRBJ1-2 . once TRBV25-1 CASSENRRYNYGYTF TGTGCCAGCAGTGAAAACAGGAGATACAACTATGGCTACACCTTC
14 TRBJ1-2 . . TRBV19 CATIGIGGNYGYTF TGTGCCACCATAGGGATCGGAGGTAACTATGGCTACACCTTC
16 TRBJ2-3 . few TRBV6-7 CASRSYTGTSTDTQYF TGTGCCAGCAGGTCATACACGGGGACTAGCACAGATACGCAGTATTTT
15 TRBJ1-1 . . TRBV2 CASSEADIRNTEAFF TGTGCCAGCAGTGAGGCAGACATAAGGAACACTGAAGCTTTCTTT
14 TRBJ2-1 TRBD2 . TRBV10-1 CASSETGGSNEQFF TGCGCCAGCAGTGAAACGGGGGGGTCGAATGAGCAGTTCTTC
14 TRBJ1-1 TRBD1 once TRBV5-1 CASRQTGGLAEAFF TGCGCCAGCAGACAGACAGGGGGCTTGGCTGAAGCTTTCTTT
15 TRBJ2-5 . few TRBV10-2 CASSEGQGRPETQYF TGCGCCAGCAGTGAGGGGCAGGGTCGACCGGAGACCCAGTACTTC
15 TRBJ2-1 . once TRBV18 CASSPYVEGVDEQFF TGTGCCAGCTCACCATACGTGGAAGGGGTCGATGAGCAGTTCTTC
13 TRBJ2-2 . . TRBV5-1 CASNAGALGELFF TGCGCCAGCAACGCGGGGGCGCTCGGGGAGCTGTTTTTT
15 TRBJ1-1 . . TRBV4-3 CASKKDRGLNTEAFF TGCGCCAGCAAAAAAGATAGGGGCTTGAACACTGAAGCTTTCTTT
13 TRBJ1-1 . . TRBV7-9 CASIGTGTTEAFF TGTGCCAGCATCGGAACAGGGACCACTGAAGCTTTCTTT
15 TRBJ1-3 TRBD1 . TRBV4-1 CASSQEGTGRNTIYF TGCGCCAGCAGCCAAGAAGGGACAGGGAGGAACACCATATATTTT